This T cell receptor beta chain was captured in a study of blood T cell repertoires in COVID-19. As for the study in general: The United States, Italy and Spain supplied acute and convalescent COVID-19 samples. The analysed material was cDNA or gDNA that came from T cells, B-cell-depleted T cells, or PBMCs.

The assay was immunoSEQ multiplex PCR, and TCRdb's table has in-frame clones only and misses some. The sample shows some 270,000 clones, more than 85% of them seen only once. Ages ranged from about 18 to 89 years, with residence in some 25 US areas. Assignments of participants to cohorts depended upon their own reported clinical history. V was clipped by 3 bases and J by 5 bases; unmatched bases: 9. CDR3 length: 15 residues. The germline gives CDR1 SQVTM, CDR2 ANQGSEA. The clonotype comes from a middle-aged man who had been exposed to COVID-19. The rearrangement uses TRBV29-1 and TRBJ2-2; 7 bases match TRBD1. Input material: PBMCs or T cells enriched from blood (not recorded which). The DNA for the CDR3 is TGCAGCGTTGAGACCGGGACAGCAGAGACCGGGGAGCTGTTTTTT. It yields the protein CSVETGTAETGELFF.